This T cell receptor (beta chain) originates from a study of T cells in Graves' hyperthyroidism and ophthalmopathy. Looking at the study overall: Peripheral blood was acquired at first diagnosis, ahead of any therapy whatsoever.

Clinicians diagnosed patients from clinical symptoms, serum thyroxine and TRAb, thyroid ultrasound and orbital computed tomography. From approximately 9.1 ml of fresh peripheral blood, PBMCs were isolated. Study conclusions and caveats: Blood shared most expanded thyroid clonotypes above 0.001.

V lost 1 base, J lost 1 base, and 16 bases lay in between. The length of the CDR3 is 16 residues. Looked up from germline, CDR1 is DFQATT and CDR2 is SNEGSKA (reference sequence). This clonotype showed up many times. Its specificity is unknown. From RNA transcripts, TCR beta CDR3 regions were amplified. A first-round RT-PCR of the TCR CDR3 used the HTBI primer set. TCRdb re-called the multiplex PCR reads through MiXCR, storing one row per CDR3 protein. The sample shows roughly 650,000 distinct CDR3 sequences, around 15% of them seen only once. The receptor was derived from a woman aged 40-49 years with Graves' ophthalmopathy. Sequencing used blood. This chain joins TRBV20-1 and TRBJ2-5; TRBD2 might be the D (6 bases). This chain's CDR3 is CSARVPGREVQETQYF. Here the CDR3 DNA reads TGCAGTGCTAGAGTCCCAGGCAGGGAGGTCCAAGAGACCCAGTACTTC.